The next 27 T cell receptor beta chains were all read from a single sample in a study of T-cell memory formation after mild COVID-19. MiXCR was run by TCRdb on the 5' RACE reads, yielding one entry per CDR3 protein. Among approximately 400,000 distinct CDR3 sequences, roughly a quarter were seen once, and the ten largest hold 8.8%. The sample taken for sequencing was PBMCs or a T cell subset sorted from them (not recorded which). These receptors were collected from an adult woman who had mild COVID-19 (a few samples of this study predate the infection). Cell type and time point are not known.

CDR3 in amino acids: CASSYRQGGQPQHF. The CDR3 nucleotides read TGTGCCAGCAGTTACAGGCAGGGGGGTCAGCCCCAGCATTTT. V gene TRBV6-5 combines with J gene TRBJ1-5; TRBD1 agrees at 7 bases. Germline CDR1 reads MNHEY; CDR2 reads SVGAGI. V gave up 2 bases and J gave up 6 bases; unmatched junction bases: 4. The CDR3 is 14 amino acids.

The chain couples TRBV15 to TRBJ1-4; TRBD1 matches at 11 bases. V trimming: 1 base; J trimming: 7 bases; junction bases outside the gene matches: 2. The CDR3 sequence is 15 residues long. Germline CDR1 LNHNV, CDR2 YYDKDF (reference sequence). This chain's CDR3 is CATSRVDRGREKLFF. The CDR3 DNA is TGTGCCACCAGCAGAGTGGACAGGGGGCGTGAAAAACTGTTTTTT.

This clonotype occurred a few times. The chain employs TRBV4-2 and TRBJ1-1; D ambiguous. V gave up 0 bases and J gave up 4 bases, with 12 bases separating them. Germline V gene sequence: CDR1 LGHNA, CDR2 YNFKEQ. The CDR3 is 15 amino acids. The CDR3: CASSQDTYRGTEAFF. The DNA for the CDR3 is TGTGCCAGCAGCCAAGACACCTATCGGGGCACTGAAGCTTTCTTT.

This clonotype occurred a few times. The genes are TRBV4-2 and TRBJ2-5, with 10 bases lining up with TRBD2. This CDR3 comprises 16 residues. The germline V gene has CDR1 LGHNA and CDR2 YNFKEQ. The V and J ends lost 0 bases and 5 bases, in that order; junction bases with no gene match: 6. CDR3 nucleotide sequence: TGTGCCAGCAGCCAAGAACAGCAGACTAGCGGGGAGACCCAGTACTTC. Protein sequence: CASSQEQQTSGETQYF.

In this sample, this clonotype turned up a few times. The CDR3 nucleotides are TGTGCCAGCAGCTTAGTCTTCGTTGGACAGGGCACAGATACGCAGTATTTT. Residues: CASSLVFVGQGTDTQYF. The chain couples TRBV7-8 to TRBJ2-3; 7 bases agree with TRBD1. The CDR3 totals 17 residues. Germline V gene sequence: CDR1 SGHVS, CDR2 FQNEAQ. V gave up 1 base and J gave up 1 base; unmatched junction bases: 8. The whole variable domain, remainder taken from reference TRBV7-8 and TRBJ2-3, is GAGVSQSPRYKVAKRGQDVALRCDPISGHVSLFWYQQALGQGPEFLTYFQNEAQLDKSGLPSDRFFAERPEGSVSTLKIQRTQQEDSAVYLCASSLVFVGQGTDTQYFGPGTRLTVL.

The rearrangement uses TRBV20-1 and TRBJ2-7, with TRBD2 identical over 15 bases. V was pared by 3 bases and J by 1 base, with 7 bases of the junction left unmatched. Germline CDR1 reads DFQATT; CDR2 reads SNEGSKA (reference sequence). The CDR3 covers 17 residues. CDR3 sequence (DNA): TGCAGTGCTAGGGGGTGGACTAGCGGGAGGGTGTCCTACGAGCAGTACTTC. It is translated as CSARGWTSGRVSYEQYF.

This clonotype was observed a few times. The genes are TRBV24-1 and TRBJ2-5; 12 nucleotides line up with TRBD1. Germline CDR1 reads KGHDR; CDR2 reads SFDVKD. The trim removed 4 bases at V and 5 bases at J, leaving 4 bases unmatched. The CDR3 contains 15 residues. CDR3 protein: CATSDLGQGAETQYF. CDR3 coding DNA: TGTGCCACCAGTGACCTGGGACAGGGGGCCGAGACCCAGTACTTC.

This clonotype has only a few counts. J is TRBJ2-5 and V is TRBV24-1; D ambiguous. The CDR3 runs to 13 residues. Trimming removed 2 bases at V and 1 base at J, with 4 bases between. From germline, CDR1 is KGHDR and CDR2 SFDVKD. The CDR3 DNA follows: TGTGCCACCAGTGATTCCCTCCAAGAGACCCAGTACTTC. Translation: CATSDSLQETQYF.

The chain joins TRBV9 to TRBJ2-1; 16 bases line up with TRBD2. The junction had 3 bases not matched to a gene; V was cut back by 3 bases and J by 0 bases. CDR3 length: 18 residues. Looked up from germline, CDR1 is SGDLS and CDR2 is YYNGEE. The CDR3 DNA reads as TGTGCCAGCAGCGCGGGACTAGCGGGGGGGCGCTCCTACAATGAGCAGTTCTTC. Protein: CASSAGLAGGRSYNEQFF.

A few counts support this clonotype. V gene TRBV6-6 combines with J gene TRBJ1-1, with 10 bases fitting TRBD1. V trimming: 6 bases; J trimming: 7 bases; junction bases outside the gene matches: 8. The CDR3 totals 14 residues. The V gene's germline CDR1 is MNHNY and CDR2 SVGAGI (reference sequence). Written as DNA, the CDR3 is TGTGCCAGCAGCCGCGGGACAGGGGTCGGTGAAGCTTTCTTT. Translated: CASSRGTGVGEAFF.

This clonotype was detected ten times or more. This chain connects TRBV7-6 to TRBJ1-2; D is possibly TRBD1 (5 bases). The CDR3 is made up of 13 amino acids. Trimming removed 4 bases from V and 5 bases from J, with 11 bases in between. Germline lookup yields CDR1 SGHVS and CDR2 FNYEAQ. This CDR3 is CASSSGTQYGYTF. In nucleotides, the CDR3 is TGTGCCAGCAGCTCAGGGACCCAGTATGGCTACACCTTC.

The chain employs TRBV6-6 and TRBJ1-1, with 7 positions matching TRBD1. The V segment lost 6 bases and the J segment 3 bases; nucleotides outside the gene matches: 7. The CDR3 consists of 14 residues. Germline V gene sequence: CDR1 MNHNY, CDR2 SVGAGI (reference sequence). The CDR3 sequence is CASSRDSMDTEAFF. The CDR3, as DNA: TGTGCCAGCAGCCGGGACAGTATGGACACTGAAGCTTTCTTT.

The table lists this clonotype with many counts. CDR3 residues: CASSLEQGATEAFF. The CDR3 DNA is TGCGCCAGCAGCTTGGAGCAGGGGGCCACTGAAGCTTTCTTT. V and J are TRBV5-1 and TRBJ1-1; 8 bases align to TRBD1. CDR3 length: 14 amino acids. Losses at the gene ends were 0 bases for V and 4 bases for J; bases not matched to a gene: 2. Germline V lookup: CDR1 SGHRS, CDR2 YFSETQ.

This chain links TRBV24-1 with TRBJ2-2; 7 nucleotides line up with TRBD1. CDR3 size: 16 residues. Germline values: CDR1 KGHDR, CDR2 SFDVKD. J gave up 1 base and V 5 bases, and 6 bases lay outside the gene matches. The CDR3 reads CATSVDRERNTGELFF. CDR3 DNA: TGTGCCACCAGTGTTGACAGGGAAAGGAACACCGGGGAGCTGTTTTTT.

This clonotype was counted a few times. The gene calls are TRBV7-2 and TRBJ1-6; maybe TRBD1 (5 bases). Trimming removed 1 base from V and 0 bases from J, with 10 bases in between. Germline V CDR1 and CDR2: SGHTA, FQGNSA. The CDR3 has 17 residues. The CDR3 region is CASSLVSGGSYNSPLHF. DNA for the CDR3: TGTGCCAGCAGCTTAGTCTCCGGGGGCTCCTATAATTCACCCCTCCACTTT.

The V call is TRBV20-1, the J call TRBJ2-5; the match to TRBD1 covers 8 bases. The CDR3 is 14 amino acids. Per the germline V gene, CDR1 is DFQATT and CDR2 is SNEGSKA (reference sequence). V trimming: 4 bases; J trimming: 3 bases; junction bases outside the gene matches: 7. The CDR3 loop is CSATRTGMEETQYF. In DNA form, the CDR3 reads TGCAGTGCTACCCGGACAGGGATGGAAGAGACCCAGTACTTC.

This clonotype was seen a handful of times. The chain combines TRBV28 with TRBJ2-7, with 11 positions matching TRBD2. CDR1 is MDHEN, CDR2 SYDVKM, per germline. The CDR3 covers 17 residues. V lost 1 base, J lost 2 bases, and 7 bases stayed unmatched. The CDR3 DNA is TGTGCCAGCAGTTTATATCGACTAGCGGGAAAGGCCTACGAGCAGTACTTC. It specifies CASSLYRLAGKAYEQYF. Full variable domain (missing parts from reference TRBV28 and TRBJ2-7): DVKVTQSSRYLVKRTGEKVFLECVQDMDHENMFWYRQDPGLGLRLIYFSYDVKMKEKGDIPEGYSVSREKKERFSLILESASTNQTSMYLCASSLYRLAGKAYEQYFGPGTRLTVT.

This clonotype was seen a few times. This rearrangement joins TRBV3-1 to TRBJ2-5; D remains unclear. The V gene lost 1 base and the J gene lost 1 base, with 7 bases spanning the gap. This CDR3 has 14 amino acids. Germline loops: CDR1 LGHDT, CDR2 YNNKEL (reference sequence). The CDR3 nucleotides read TGTGCCAGCAGCCAAGGATATCTCCAAGAGACCCAGTACTTC. It translates to CASSQGYLQETQYF.

This clonotype was recorded a few times. The V and J genes are TRBV20-1 and TRBJ2-2; possibly TRBD1 for D (6 bases). Germline V gene lookup returns CDR1 DFQATT and CDR2 SNEGSKA (reference sequence). V dropped 4 bases and J dropped 1 base, with 7 bases sitting between them. The CDR3 has 13 amino acids. The CDR3 loop is CSATGQNTGELFF. Written as DNA, the CDR3 is TGCAGTGCTACGGGACAGAACACCGGGGAGCTGTTTTTT.

The rearrangement links TRBV7-3 to TRBJ2-5; TRBD2 agrees at 7 bases. V was pared by 2 bases and J by 4 bases, with 1 base of the junction left unmatched. The V gene's germline CDR1 is SGHTA and CDR2 FQGTGA. This CDR3 comprises 13 residues. The CDR3 DNA sequence: TGTGCCAGCAGCTTACGGACTAGAGAGACCCAGTACTTC. Translating it yields CASSLRTRETQYF.

V and J are TRBV28 and TRBJ1-2, with D possibly being TRBD1 (5 bases). The CDR3 length is 14 residues. Germline V CDR1 and CDR2: MDHEN, SYDVKM. Trimming pared 6 bases from V and 3 bases from J, leaving 14 bases between. Written as DNA, the CDR3 is TGTGCCAGCAGGCACGCAGGGTTGGACTATGGCTACACCTTC. Its translation is CASRHAGLDYGYTF.

This sequence joins TRBV5-1 and TRBJ2-3, with D possibly TRBD1 on 5 matching bases. Germline values: CDR1 SGHRS, CDR2 YFSETQ. The CDR3 totals 13 residues. The ends were cut back, 3 bases at V and 4 bases at J, with 9 bases in the middle. The DNA of the CDR3 is TGCGCCAGCAGCTCGGACAATGCAGATACGCAGTATTTT. As protein: CASSSDNADTQYF.

The genes are TRBV24-1 and TRBJ1-2; D might be TRBD1 (6 bases). Trimming stripped 7 bases from V and 1 base from J, with 12 bases between. The CDR3 is 14 residues long. The germline V gene encodes CDR1 KGHDR and CDR2 SFDVKD. The CDR3 sequence is CATSGTPDNYGYTF. In DNA, the CDR3 is TGTGCCACCAGCGGGACACCCGATAACTATGGCTACACCTTC.

Only a few counts were recorded for this clonotype. The DNA of the CDR3 is TGTGCCAGCAGCCCACGGTTTCAGGCGGGAGAGCAGTACTTC. Amino acid sequence: CASSPRFQAGEQYF. The chain links TRBV7-6 to TRBJ2-7; weak D call: TRBD2 (6 bases). Deletions cut 5 bases from V and 7 bases from J, with 18 bases between. The CDR3 spans 14 residues. The germline CDR1 and CDR2 sequences are SGHVS and FNYEAQ.

The J gene is TRBJ1-1, the V gene TRBV12-3 or TRBV12-4; no definite D call. V dropped 4 bases and J dropped 5 bases, with 11 bases sitting between them. CDR3 length: 13 amino acids. The CDR3: CASSSSLGTEAFF. The CDR3 nucleotides read TGTGCCAGCAGTTCGTCTCTGGGGACTGAAGCTTTCTTT.

This clonotype has just a few counts. Here the CDR3 reads CASSYSAHEQFF. The CDR3 DNA is TGTGCCAGCAGTTACTCAGCCCATGAGCAGTTCTTC. The V and J genes are TRBV6-2 or TRBV6-3 and TRBJ2-1; no clear D gene. V was trimmed by 0 bases and J by 8 bases, leaving 5 bases between them. Germline V gene sequence: CDR1 MNHEY, CDR2 SVGEGT. This CDR3 has 12 amino acids.

The V gene is TRBV6-1, the J gene TRBJ1-5, with D possibly being TRBD1 (6 bases). V lost 6 bases and J 0 bases, leaving 9 bases between the germline ends. The CDR3 covers 14 residues. Germline V CDR1 and CDR2: MNHNS, SASEGT. CDR3 amino acids: CASRDSYSNQPQHF. The DNA for the CDR3 is TGTGCCAGCAGGGACAGTTATAGCAATCAGCCCCAGCATTTT.